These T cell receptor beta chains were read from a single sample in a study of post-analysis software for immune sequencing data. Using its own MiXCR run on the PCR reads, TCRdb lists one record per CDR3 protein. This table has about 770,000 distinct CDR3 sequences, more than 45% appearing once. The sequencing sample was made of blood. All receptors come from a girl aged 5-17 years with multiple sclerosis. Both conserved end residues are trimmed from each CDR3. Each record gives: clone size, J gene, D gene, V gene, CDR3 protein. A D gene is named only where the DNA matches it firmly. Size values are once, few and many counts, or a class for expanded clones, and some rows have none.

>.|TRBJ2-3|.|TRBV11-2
VSSSGEADTQY
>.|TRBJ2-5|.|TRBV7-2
ASSLLPLGETQY
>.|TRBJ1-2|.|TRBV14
ASSQEVRDPGWHGYT
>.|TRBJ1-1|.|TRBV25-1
ASSEPTGGTEAF
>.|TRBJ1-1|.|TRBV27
ASASNTEAF
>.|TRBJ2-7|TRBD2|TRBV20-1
SAPVLERAGGTYEQY
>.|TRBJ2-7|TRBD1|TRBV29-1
SVGPSGQDEQY
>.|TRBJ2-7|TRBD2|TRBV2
ASSRSTSGSQYEQY
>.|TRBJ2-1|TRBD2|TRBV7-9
ASSLGPSGRKGNEQF
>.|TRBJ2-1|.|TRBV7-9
ASSLGERIHNEQF
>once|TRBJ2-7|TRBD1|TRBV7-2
ASSIGTEEQY
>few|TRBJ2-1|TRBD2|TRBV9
ASSVGRERDRPYNEQF
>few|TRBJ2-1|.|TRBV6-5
ASRLATPGGNEQF
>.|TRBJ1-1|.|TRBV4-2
ASSQEPRGGTEAF
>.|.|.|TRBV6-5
ASSYEEVDEQY
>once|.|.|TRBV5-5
ASSSRRSEGTQY
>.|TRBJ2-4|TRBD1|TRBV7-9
ASSIGTGKNIQY
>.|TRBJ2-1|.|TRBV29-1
SATTGYNEQF
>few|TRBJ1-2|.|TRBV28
ASSPSTEFYGYT
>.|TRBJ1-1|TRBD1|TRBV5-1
ASSSVGTGNEAF
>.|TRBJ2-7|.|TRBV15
ATSSKGGGSYEQY
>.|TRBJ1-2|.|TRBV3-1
ASSQGALGGYT
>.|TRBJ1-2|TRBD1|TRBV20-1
SATGGRIDYGYT
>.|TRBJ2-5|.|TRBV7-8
ASSLYQGSKTYQETQY
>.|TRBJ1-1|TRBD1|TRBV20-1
SARNRDRGGGTEAF
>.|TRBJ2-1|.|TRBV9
ASSAGLYNEQF
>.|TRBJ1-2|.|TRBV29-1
STSLAYGYT
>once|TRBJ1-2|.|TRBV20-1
SARGLGSGQRDGYT
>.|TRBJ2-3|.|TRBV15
ATSRDRGPGVIDTQY
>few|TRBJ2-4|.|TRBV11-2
ASSLDRVGCREQY
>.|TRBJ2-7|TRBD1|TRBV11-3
ASSSTGASEQY
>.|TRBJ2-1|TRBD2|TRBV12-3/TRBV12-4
ASRPIAGSYNEQF
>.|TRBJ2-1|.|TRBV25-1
ASSSASNEQF
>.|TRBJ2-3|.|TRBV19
ASSMGDTQY
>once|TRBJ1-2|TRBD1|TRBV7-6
AGSMEDRGYGYT
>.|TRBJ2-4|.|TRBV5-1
ASSLGTGAKNIQY
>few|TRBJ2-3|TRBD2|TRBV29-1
SVEDLWREIGDTQY
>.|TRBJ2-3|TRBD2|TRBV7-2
ASSRTSGADTQY
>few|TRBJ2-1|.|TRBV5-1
ASSLVGLDNEQF
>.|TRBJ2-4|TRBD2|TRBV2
ASRQGLAVAKNIQY
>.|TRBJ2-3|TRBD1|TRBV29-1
SASGDRVGSLDTQY
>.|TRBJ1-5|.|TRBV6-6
ASSRDTSNQPQH
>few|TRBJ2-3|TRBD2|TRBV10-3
AISEGLAVLDTQY
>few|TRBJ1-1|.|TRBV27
ASSSTMNTEAF
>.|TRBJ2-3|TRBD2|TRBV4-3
ASSQDGRSALRGEDTQY
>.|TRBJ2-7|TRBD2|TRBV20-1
SAAREDLSYEQY
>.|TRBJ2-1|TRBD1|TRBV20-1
SARRSTGINEQF
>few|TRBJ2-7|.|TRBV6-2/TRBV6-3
ASSFWTWGSYEQY
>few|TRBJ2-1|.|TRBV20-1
SARVPDAYNEQF
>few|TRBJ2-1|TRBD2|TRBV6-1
ATSGDETSGSGYNEQF
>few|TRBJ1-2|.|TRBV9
ASSVEAVNYGYT
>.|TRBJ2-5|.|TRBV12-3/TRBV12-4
ASSSPSTGSETQY
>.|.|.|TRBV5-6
ASSSTAGRTQY
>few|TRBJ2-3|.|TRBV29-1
SVEDSGITQY
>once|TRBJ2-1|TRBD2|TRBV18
ASSPSRLAGVLVYNEQF
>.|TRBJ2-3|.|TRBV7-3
ASSLVGTRSTDTQY
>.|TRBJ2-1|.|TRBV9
ASSVGGESYNEQF